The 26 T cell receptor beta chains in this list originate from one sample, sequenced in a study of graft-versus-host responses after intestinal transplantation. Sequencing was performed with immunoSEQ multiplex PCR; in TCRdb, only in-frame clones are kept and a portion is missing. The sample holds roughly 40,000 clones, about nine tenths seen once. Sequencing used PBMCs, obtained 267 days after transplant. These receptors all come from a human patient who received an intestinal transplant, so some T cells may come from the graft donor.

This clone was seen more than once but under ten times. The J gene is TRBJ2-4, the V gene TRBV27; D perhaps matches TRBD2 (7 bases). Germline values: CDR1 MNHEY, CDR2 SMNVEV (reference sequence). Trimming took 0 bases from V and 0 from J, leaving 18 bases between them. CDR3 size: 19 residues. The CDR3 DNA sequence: TGTGCCAGCAGTTTATCTCGGGGGGCCGCCAGATTAGCCAAAAACATTCAGTACTTC. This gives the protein CASSLSRGAARLAKNIQYF.

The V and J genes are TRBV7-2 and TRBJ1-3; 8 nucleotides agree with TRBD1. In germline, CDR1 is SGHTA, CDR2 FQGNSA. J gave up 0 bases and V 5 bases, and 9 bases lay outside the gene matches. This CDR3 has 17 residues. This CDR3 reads CASSQGRDRISGNTIYF. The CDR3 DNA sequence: TGTGCCAGCAGCCAGGGCCGGGACAGGATCTCTGGAAACACCATATATTTT. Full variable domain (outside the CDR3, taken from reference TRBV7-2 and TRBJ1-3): GAGVSQSPSNKVTEKGKDVELRCDPISGHTALYWYRQSLGQGLEFLIYFQGNSAPDKSGLPSDRFSAERTGGSVSTLTIQRTQQEDSAVYLCASSQGRDRISGNTIYFGEGSWLTVV.

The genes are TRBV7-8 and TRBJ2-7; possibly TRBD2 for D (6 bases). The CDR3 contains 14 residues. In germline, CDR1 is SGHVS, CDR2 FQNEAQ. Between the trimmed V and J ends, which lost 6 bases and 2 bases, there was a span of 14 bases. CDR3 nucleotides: TGTGCCAGCAGACCGGGGGTCCTTCCCTACGAGCAGTACTTC. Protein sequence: CASRPGVLPYEQYF.

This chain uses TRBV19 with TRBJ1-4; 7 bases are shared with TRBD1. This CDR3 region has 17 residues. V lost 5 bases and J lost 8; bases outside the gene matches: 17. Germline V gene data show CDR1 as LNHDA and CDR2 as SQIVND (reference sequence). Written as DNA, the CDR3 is TGTGCCAGTAGTTACCACAGGGGACGGCAATCCGGCGAAAAACTGTTTTTT. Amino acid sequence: CASSYHRGRQSGEKLFF.

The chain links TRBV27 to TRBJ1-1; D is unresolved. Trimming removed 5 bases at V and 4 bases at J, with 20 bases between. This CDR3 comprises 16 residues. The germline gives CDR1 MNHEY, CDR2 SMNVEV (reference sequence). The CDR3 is CASSLNNMGWLTEAFF. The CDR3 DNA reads TGTGCCAGCAGTCTAAATAACATGGGGTGGCTCACTGAAGCTTTCTTT.

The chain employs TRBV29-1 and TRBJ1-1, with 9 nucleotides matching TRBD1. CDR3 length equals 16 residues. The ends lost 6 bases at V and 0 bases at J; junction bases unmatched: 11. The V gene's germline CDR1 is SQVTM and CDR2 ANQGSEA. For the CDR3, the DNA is TGCAGCGTCGTACAGGGGGCTGAGCGTCTGAACACTGAAGCTTTCTTT. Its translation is CSVVQGAERLNTEAFF.

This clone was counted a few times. The CDR3 loop reads CASSLYEQYF. CDR3 coding DNA: TGTGCCAGCAGCCTCTACGAGCAGTACTTC. The chain joins TRBV5-3 to TRBJ2-7; D remains unclear. TRBV5-3 is an ORF; its function is uncertain. This CDR3 spans 10 amino acids. Trimming took off 8 bases at V and 3 bases at J, with 6 bases between the two ends.

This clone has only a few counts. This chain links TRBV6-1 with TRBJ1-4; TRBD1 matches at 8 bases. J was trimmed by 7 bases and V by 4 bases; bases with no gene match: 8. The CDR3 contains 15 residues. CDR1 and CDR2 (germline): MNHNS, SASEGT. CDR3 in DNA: TGTGCCAGCAGTGCTCAACAGGGGGGTGGTGAAAAACTGTTTTTT. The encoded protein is CASSAQQGGGEKLFF.

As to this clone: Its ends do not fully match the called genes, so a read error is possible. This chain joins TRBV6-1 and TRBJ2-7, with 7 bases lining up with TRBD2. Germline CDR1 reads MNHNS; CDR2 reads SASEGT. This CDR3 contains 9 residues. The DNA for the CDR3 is TGTGCCAGCATCCTTGCGGGGGACTTC. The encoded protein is CASILAGDF.

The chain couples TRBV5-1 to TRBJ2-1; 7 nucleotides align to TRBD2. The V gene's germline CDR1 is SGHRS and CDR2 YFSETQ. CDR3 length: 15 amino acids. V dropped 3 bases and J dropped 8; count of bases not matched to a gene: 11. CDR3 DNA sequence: TGCGCCAGCAGCTCAGGACCCCAGGGAGGGGATGAGCAGTTCTTC. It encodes CASSSGPQGGDEQFF.

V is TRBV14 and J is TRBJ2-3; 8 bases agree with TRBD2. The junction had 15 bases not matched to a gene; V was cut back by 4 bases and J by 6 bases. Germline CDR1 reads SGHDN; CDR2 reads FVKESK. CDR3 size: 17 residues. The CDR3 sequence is CASSLKPGLGVLDTQYF. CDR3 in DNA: TGTGCCAGCAGCCTCAAACCGGGACTAGGAGTTTTGGATACGCAGTATTTT.

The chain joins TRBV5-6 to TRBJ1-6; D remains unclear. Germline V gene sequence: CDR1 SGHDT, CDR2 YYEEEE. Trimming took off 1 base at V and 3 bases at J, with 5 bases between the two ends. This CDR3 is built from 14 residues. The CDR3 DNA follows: TGTGCCAGCAGCTTGTACCTCTATAATTCACCCCTCCACTTT. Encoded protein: CASSLYLYNSPLHF.

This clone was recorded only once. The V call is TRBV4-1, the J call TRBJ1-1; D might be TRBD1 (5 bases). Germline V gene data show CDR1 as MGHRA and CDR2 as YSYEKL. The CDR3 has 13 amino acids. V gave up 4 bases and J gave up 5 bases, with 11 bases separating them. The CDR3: CASSLDRGTEAFF. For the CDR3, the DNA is TGCGCCAGCAGCCTTGATCGGGGGACTGAAGCTTTCTTT.

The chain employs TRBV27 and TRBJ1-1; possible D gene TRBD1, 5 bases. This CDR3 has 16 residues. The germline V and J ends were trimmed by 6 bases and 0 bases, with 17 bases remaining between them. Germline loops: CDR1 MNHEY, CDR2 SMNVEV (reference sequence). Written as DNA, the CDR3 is TGTGCCAGCAGCCTAGGGGTGGGTACCGTGAACACTGAAGCTTTCTTT. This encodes CASSLGVGTVNTEAFF.

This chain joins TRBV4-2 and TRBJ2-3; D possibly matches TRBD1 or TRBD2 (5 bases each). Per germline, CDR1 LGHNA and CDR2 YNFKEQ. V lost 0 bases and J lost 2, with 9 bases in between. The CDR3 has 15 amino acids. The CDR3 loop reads CASSQEGTVTDTQYF. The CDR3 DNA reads TGTGCCAGCAGCCAAGAGGGGACCGTCACAGATACGCAGTATTTT.

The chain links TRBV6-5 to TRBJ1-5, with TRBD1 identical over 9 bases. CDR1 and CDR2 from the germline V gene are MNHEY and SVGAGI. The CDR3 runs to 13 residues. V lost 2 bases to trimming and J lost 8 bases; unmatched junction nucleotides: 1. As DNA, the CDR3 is TGTGCCAGCAGTTACAGGGACAGGGAGCCCCAGCATTTT. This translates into CASSYRDREPQHF.

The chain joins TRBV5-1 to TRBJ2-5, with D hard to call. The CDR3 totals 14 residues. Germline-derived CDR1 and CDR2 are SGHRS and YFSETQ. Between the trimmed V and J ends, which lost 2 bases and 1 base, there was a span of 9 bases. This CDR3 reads CASSFSSPQETQYF. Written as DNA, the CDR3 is TGCGCCAGCAGCTTCTCCAGCCCCCAAGAGACCCAGTACTTC.

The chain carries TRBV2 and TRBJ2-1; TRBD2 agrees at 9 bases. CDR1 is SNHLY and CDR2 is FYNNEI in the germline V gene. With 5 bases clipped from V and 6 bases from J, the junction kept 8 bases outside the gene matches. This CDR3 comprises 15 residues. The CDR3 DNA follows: TGTGCCAGCAGTTCGTATACTAGCGGGCCCAATGAGCAGTTCTTC. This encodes CASSSYTSGPNEQFF.

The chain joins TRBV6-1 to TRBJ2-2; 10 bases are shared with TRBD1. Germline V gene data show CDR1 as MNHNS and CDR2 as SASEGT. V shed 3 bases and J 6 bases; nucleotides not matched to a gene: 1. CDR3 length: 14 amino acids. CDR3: CASSEGTGAGELFF. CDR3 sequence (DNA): TGTGCCAGCAGTGAGGGGACAGGGGCCGGGGAGCTGTTTTTT.

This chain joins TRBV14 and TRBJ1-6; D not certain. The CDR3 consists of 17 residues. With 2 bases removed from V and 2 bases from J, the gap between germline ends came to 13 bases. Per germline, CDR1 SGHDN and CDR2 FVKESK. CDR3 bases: TGTGCCAGCAGCCAAACTATACCGCGCGCCTATAATTCACCCCTCCACTTT. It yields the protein CASSQTIPRAYNSPLHF.

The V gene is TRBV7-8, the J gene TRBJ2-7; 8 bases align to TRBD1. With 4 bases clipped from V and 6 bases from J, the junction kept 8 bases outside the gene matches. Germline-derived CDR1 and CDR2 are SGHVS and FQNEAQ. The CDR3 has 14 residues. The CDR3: CASSYRDRTSEQYF. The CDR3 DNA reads TGTGCCAGCAGCTACCGGGACAGGACATCCGAGCAGTACTTC.

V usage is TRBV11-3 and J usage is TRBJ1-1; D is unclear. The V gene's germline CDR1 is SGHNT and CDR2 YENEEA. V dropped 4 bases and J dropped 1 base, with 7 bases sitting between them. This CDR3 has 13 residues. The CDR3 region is CASSWSANTEAFF. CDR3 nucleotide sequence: TGTGCCAGCAGCTGGTCGGCGAACACTGAAGCTTTCTTT.

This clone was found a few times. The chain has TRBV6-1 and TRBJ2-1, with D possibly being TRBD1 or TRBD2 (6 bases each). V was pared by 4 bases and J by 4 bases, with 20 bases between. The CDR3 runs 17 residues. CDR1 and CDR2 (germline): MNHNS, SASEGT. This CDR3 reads CASSGGAQSRPYNEQFF. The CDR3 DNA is TGTGCCAGCAGTGGGGGGGCCCAGTCCAGACCTTACAATGAGCAGTTCTTC.

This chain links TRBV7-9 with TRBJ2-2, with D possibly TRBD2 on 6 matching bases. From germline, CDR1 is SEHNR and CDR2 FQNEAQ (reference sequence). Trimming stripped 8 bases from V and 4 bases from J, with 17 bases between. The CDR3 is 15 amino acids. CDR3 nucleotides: TGTGCCAGCGGCGAGTGGGCGGGGCCCACCGGGGAGCTGTTTTTT. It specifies CASGEWAGPTGELFF.

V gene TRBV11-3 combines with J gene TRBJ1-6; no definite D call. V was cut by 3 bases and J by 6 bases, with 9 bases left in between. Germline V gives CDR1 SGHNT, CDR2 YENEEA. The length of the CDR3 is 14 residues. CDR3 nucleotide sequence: TGTGCCAGCAGCTTCGGGCAGCGTAATTCACCCCTCCACTTT. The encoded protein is CASSFGQRNSPLHF. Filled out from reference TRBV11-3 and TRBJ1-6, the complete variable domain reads EAGVVQSPRYKIIEKKQPVAFWCNPISGHNTLYWYLQNLGQGPELLIRYENEEAVDDSQLPKDRFSAERLKGVDSTLKIQPAELGDSAVYLCASSFGQRNSPLHFGNGTRLTVT.

The CDR3 protein is CASSFRVDYGYTF. Written as DNA, the CDR3 is TGTGCCAGCAGCTTCAGGGTCGACTATGGCTACACCTTC. J is TRBJ1-2 and V is TRBV7-9, with D perhaps matching TRBD1 (5 bases). V was trimmed by 3 bases and J by 3 bases, leaving 8 bases between them. CDR1 is SEHNR and CDR2 is FQNEAQ in the germline V gene (reference sequence). The CDR3 is 13 amino acids.